The following is a T cell receptor beta chain sequence with its context. Its antigen is unknown. This specimen comes from a study of CD8 T cells in ankylosing spondylitis. Study-level points and caveats: Disease-linked clones were reportedly significantly enriched in matched ankylosing spondylitis synovial fluid. Roughly 8 highly homologous variants made up a TCR beta motif, and this motif appeared characteristic of ankylosing spondylitis blood.

The CDR3 covers 15 residues. From germline, CDR1 is SGHTA and CDR2 FQGNSA. The V and J ends lost 3 bases and 9 bases, in that order; junction bases with no gene match: 7. The TCR beta libraries were generated through quantitative 5'-RACE incorporating molecular barcodes. TCRdb processed the 5' RACE reads anew with MiXCR; each CDR3 protein has one entry. The sample has 150,000 to 200,000 distinct CDR3 sequences, 11% seen once. The sample consisted of blood, either unsorted or a sorted T cell fraction (not recorded which). The source of this sequence is a male donor with ankylosing spondylitis or in good health (not recorded which). The chain has TRBV7-2 and TRBJ2-1; TRBD1 matches 11 bases. CDR3 loop: CASSLRDRGFGEQFF. CDR3 nucleotide sequence: TGTGCCAGCAGCTTGCGGGACAGGGGGTTCGGTGAGCAGTTCTTC.